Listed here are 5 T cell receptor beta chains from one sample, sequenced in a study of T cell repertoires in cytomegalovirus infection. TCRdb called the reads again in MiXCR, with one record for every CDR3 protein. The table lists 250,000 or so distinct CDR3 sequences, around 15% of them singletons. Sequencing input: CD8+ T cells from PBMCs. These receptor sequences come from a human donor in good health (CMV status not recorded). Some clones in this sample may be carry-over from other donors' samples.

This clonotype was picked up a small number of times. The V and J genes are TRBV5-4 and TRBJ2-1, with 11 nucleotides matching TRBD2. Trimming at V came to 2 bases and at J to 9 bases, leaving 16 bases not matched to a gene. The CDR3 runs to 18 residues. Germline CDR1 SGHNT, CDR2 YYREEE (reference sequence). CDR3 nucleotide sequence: TGTGCCAGCAGCTTTAAGTCGGGTAGCGGGGGGGCGTCTAGTGAGCAGTTCTTC. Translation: CASSFKSGSGGASSEQFF.

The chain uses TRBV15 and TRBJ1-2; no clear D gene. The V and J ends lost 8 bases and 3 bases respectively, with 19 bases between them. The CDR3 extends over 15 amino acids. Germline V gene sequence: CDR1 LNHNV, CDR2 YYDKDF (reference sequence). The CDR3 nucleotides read TGTGCCACCCACGGTTATAGAGACGGAGACTATGGCTACACCTTC. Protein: CATHGYRDGDYGYTF.

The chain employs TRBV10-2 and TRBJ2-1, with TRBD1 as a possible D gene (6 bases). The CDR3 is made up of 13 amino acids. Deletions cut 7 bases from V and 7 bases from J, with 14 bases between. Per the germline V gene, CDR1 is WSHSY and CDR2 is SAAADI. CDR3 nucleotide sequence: TGCGCCAGCAACGAGGGGGTAGGGAATGAGCAGTTCTTC. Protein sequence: CASNEGVGNEQFF.

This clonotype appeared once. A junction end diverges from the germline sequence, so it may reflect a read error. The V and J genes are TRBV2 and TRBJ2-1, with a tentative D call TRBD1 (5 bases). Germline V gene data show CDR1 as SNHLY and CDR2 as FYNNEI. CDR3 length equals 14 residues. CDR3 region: CASRQPSSYNERFF. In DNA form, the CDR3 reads TGTGCCAGCCGACAGCCAAGCTCCTACAATGAGCGGTTCTTC.

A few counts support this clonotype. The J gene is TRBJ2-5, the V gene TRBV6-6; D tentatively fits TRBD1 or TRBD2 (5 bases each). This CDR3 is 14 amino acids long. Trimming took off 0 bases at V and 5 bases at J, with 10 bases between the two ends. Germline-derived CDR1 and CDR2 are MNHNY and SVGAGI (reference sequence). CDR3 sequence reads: CASSYSWWGETQYF. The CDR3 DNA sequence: TGTGCCAGCAGTTACTCGTGGTGGGGGGAGACCCAGTACTTC.